One sample yielded the 9 T cell receptor beta chains listed below, sequenced in a study of long-term antiretroviral therapy in people with HIV. Survey-level immunoSEQ v3.0 assays were run. TCRdb keeps only in-frame clones here, not all; method: immunoSEQ multiplex PCR. The sample has about 17,000 clones, approximately 80% seen once. The sample was unsorted PBMCs, taken about 2.5 years before starting antiretroviral therapy. Every receptor here comes from a woman aged 45-65 years with HIV.

In the case of this clone: The missing conserved phenylalanine or tryptophan at the end of this CDR3 makes a read error likely. The DNA is omitted, as the CDR3 cannot be located on it reliably, and the CDR3 follows TCRdb's listing. V and J are TRBV18 and TRBJ1-4. The CDR3 is 10 residues long, ends included. The germline V gene has CDR1 KGHSH and CDR2 LQKENI. CDR3 sequence: CASSPGTGLN.

The gene calls are TRBV5-5 and TRBJ1-6, with D unclear. Germline V gene data show CDR1 as SGHKS and CDR2 as YYEKEE (reference sequence). V lost 6 bases and J 5 bases, leaving 15 bases between the germline ends. The CDR3 spans 15 residues. The CDR3 loop reads CASTNLGRNNSPLHF. The DNA of the CDR3 is TGTGCCAGCACCAATCTAGGGAGGAATAATTCACCCCTCCACTTT.

This rearrangement joins TRBV18 to TRBJ2-7; 9 bases match TRBD1. Germline trimming cut 4 bases from V and 5 bases from J; bases unmatched to any gene: 6. Germline lookup yields CDR1 KGHSH and CDR2 LQKENI. There are 14 residues in the CDR3. The DNA of the CDR3 is TGTGCCAGCTCACGAACAGGACAGGGGAACGAGCAGTACGTC. Its translation: CASSRTGQGNEQYV.

The chain carries TRBV6-6 and TRBJ2-1; TRBD1 aligns across 9 bases. V dropped 6 bases and J dropped 9; count of bases not matched to a gene: 6. The V gene's germline CDR1 is MNHNY and CDR2 SVGAGI (reference sequence). The CDR3 length is 13 residues. The CDR3 DNA sequence: TGTGCCAGCAGACGGACAGGGGTCGTTGAGCAGTTCTTC. Protein sequence: CASRRTGVVEQFF.

V usage is TRBV2 and J usage is TRBJ1-4; D is perhaps TRBD1 (6 bases). The CDR3 sequence is 16 residues long. The V end lost 4 bases, the J end lost 3 bases, and 15 bases lay between the germline ends. CDR1 and CDR2 from the germline V gene are SNHLY and FYNNEI. The CDR3 loop is CASSVGRGFANEKLFF. The CDR3 DNA reads TGTGCCAGCAGTGTGGGCAGGGGTTTTGCTAATGAAAAACTGTTTTTT.

This clone came up a few times. This sequence joins TRBV2 and TRBJ1-4; maybe TRBD1 (6 bases). The V end lost 10 bases, the J end lost 4 bases, and 16 bases lay between the germline ends. The CDR3 extends over 14 amino acids. CDR1 SNHLY and CDR2 FYNNEI come from the germline V gene. This chain's CDR3 is CATERDRLNEKLFF. The CDR3 coding sequence is TGTGCCACCGAGCGCGACAGGCTTAATGAAAAACTGTTTTTT.

The gene calls are TRBV28 and TRBJ1-1, with a tentative D call TRBD1 (5 bases). V was clipped by 4 bases and J by 5 bases, with 20 bases between them. The CDR3 runs to 16 residues. Germline V gene sequence: CDR1 MDHEN, CDR2 SYDVKM. The CDR3 coding sequence is TGTGCCAGCAGTTCTCGGCAGGGACGGTCGGGGACTGAAGCTTTCTTT. Its protein is CASSSRQGRSGTEAFF.

The V and J genes are TRBV5-6 and TRBJ2-7; D is possibly TRBD2 (7 bases). Germline values: CDR1 SGHDT, CDR2 YYEEEE. The CDR3 consists of 15 residues. Trimming took 6 bases from V and 2 from J, leaving 18 bases between them. CDR3 residues: CASTSGGNPPYEQYV. CDR3 sequence (DNA): TGTGCCAGCACTTCGGGGGGCAATCCTCCCTACGAGCAGTACGTC.

The J gene is TRBJ2-5, the V gene TRBV2; D not resolved. Per the germline V gene, CDR1 is SNHLY and CDR2 is FYNNEI. The V end lost 1 base, the J end lost 1 base, and 16 bases lay between the germline ends. The CDR3 runs to 17 residues. CDR3 sequence (DNA): TGTGCCAGCAGTGAAGTGACACCCCTCGACACCCAAGAGACCCAGTACTTC. Its protein product is CASSEVTPLDTQETQYF.